The 23 T cell receptor beta chains given below trace back to one sample, sequenced in a study of early T cells in non-severe SARS-CoV-2 infection. TCRdb reanalysed the 5' RACE reads using MiXCR and keeps one entry per CDR3 protein. The sample holds about 70,000 distinct CDR3 sequences, approximately 12% seen once. The sequencing used whole blood, collected at baseline. These receptors came from an adult who was a healthcare worker with PCR-confirmed SARS-CoV-2 infection or an uninfected control (not recorded which). The donor label of this sample is uncertain.

This clonotype was detected a few times. The chain combines TRBV6-1 with TRBJ2-1, with 7 positions matching TRBD2. The V and J ends lost 10 bases and 4 bases, in that order; junction bases with no gene match: 13. Germline-derived CDR1 and CDR2 are MNHNS and SASEGT. The CDR3 contains 15 residues. The CDR3 reads CAIRAGAGTYNEQFF. The CDR3 DNA sequence: TGTGCCATACGGGCTGGAGCGGGGACTTACAATGAGCAGTTCTTC.

A few counts support this clonotype. The chain links TRBV5-1 to TRBJ1-4, with TRBD1 matching 10 bases. This CDR3 has 18 residues. V lost 5 bases to trimming and J lost 7 bases; unmatched junction nucleotides: 17. From germline, CDR1 is SGHRS and CDR2 YFSETQ. The CDR3 nucleotides are TGCGCCAGCAGGGCCGGGACAGGGGCCGCCCCATGGAGTGAAAAACTGTTTTTT. Encoded protein: CASRAGTGAAPWSEKLFF.

This clonotype was seen a handful of times. The rearrangement uses TRBV14 and TRBJ2-1, with 9 nucleotides matching TRBD2. V lost 6 bases, J lost 12 bases, and 15 bases stayed unmatched. This CDR3 has 15 amino acids. In germline, CDR1 is SGHDN, CDR2 FVKESK. Here the CDR3 reads CASSRAGGDLGGQFF. The CDR3 coding sequence is TGTGCCAGCAGTAGAGCGGGGGGAGACCTTGGTGGGCAGTTCTTC.

The chain uses TRBV5-6 and TRBJ2-1; maybe TRBD2 (6 bases). This CDR3 comprises 15 residues. Trimming cost V 4 bases and J 3 bases, with 14 bases left between them. The germline gives CDR1 SGHDT, CDR2 YYEEEE. The CDR3 protein is CASSPPVGGYNEQFF. CDR3 nucleotide sequence: TGTGCCAGCAGCCCCCCTGTGGGGGGCTACAATGAGCAGTTCTTC.

This chain connects TRBV9 to TRBJ2-5; TRBD1 or TRBD2 may be the D gene (6 bases each). CDR1 and CDR2 (germline): SGDLS, YYNGEE. V dropped 4 bases and J dropped 4 bases, with 17 bases sitting between them. The CDR3 contains 15 residues. The CDR3: CASSPTEGEAETQYF. CDR3 DNA sequence: TGTGCCAGCAGCCCTACTGAGGGGGAGGCAGAGACCCAGTACTTC.

V gene TRBV10-1 combines with J gene TRBJ2-3; TRBD2 matches at 15 bases. The CDR3 is 16 amino acids. Losses at the gene ends were 3 bases for V and 4 bases for J; bases not matched to a gene: 2. In germline, CDR1 is WNHNN, CDR2 SYGVQD (reference sequence). The CDR3 sequence is CASSDGLAGGADTQYF. The CDR3 DNA follows: TGCGCCAGCAGTGACGGACTAGCGGGGGGGGCAGATACGCAGTATTTT.

This clonotype was counted between two and nine times. The rearrangement links TRBV19 to TRBJ2-7, with 10 nucleotides matching TRBD2. Trimming took 7 bases from V and 1 from J; bases not matched to a gene: 7. CDR3 length equals 15 residues. Per germline, CDR1 LNHDA and CDR2 SQIVND (reference sequence). The CDR3 DNA follows: TGTGCCAGTAATCTTCGAGCGGGGGGGTCCTACGAGCAGTACTTC. It translates to CASNLRAGGSYEQYF.

V is TRBV4-3 and J is TRBJ2-1, with no clear D. The V and J ends lost 0 bases and 3 bases respectively, with 6 bases between them. The CDR3 is 14 amino acids. Germline lookup yields CDR1 LGHNA and CDR2 YSLEER. The CDR3 sequence is CASSQERLYNEQFF. The CDR3 DNA follows: TGCGCCAGCAGCCAAGAAAGACTCTACAATGAGCAGTTCTTC.

This clonotype was seen a few times. The chain combines TRBV7-2 with TRBJ1-1; no clear D gene. Trimming cost V 2 bases and J 3 bases, with 7 bases left between them. Germline lookup yields CDR1 SGHTA and CDR2 FQGNSA. The length of the CDR3 is 13 residues. As DNA, the CDR3 is TGTGCCAGCAGCTTACGAGGGTACACTGAAGCTTTCTTT. Its protein is CASSLRGYTEAFF.

As DNA, the CDR3 is TGTGCCACCAGTGACCCCCCCAAAGGCCACAATGAGCAGTTCTTC. Its translation is CATSDPPKGHNEQFF. The rearrangement joins TRBV24-1 to TRBJ2-1; D is unresolved. V dropped 4 bases and J dropped 5 bases, with 14 bases sitting between them. Germline values: CDR1 KGHDR, CDR2 SFDVKD. This CDR3 has 15 residues.

There are many counts of this clonotype. This sequence joins TRBV20-1 and TRBJ2-4; tentatively, D is TRBD2 (7 bases). Germline CDR1 DFQATT, CDR2 SNEGSKA (reference sequence). The CDR3 runs 11 residues. The CDR3 DNA follows: TGCAGCGGGGGGCAAGAAAACATTCAGTACTTC. It translates to CSGGQENIQYF.

The chain recombines TRBV12-3 or TRBV12-4 with TRBJ1-5; D remains ambiguous. Between the trimmed V and J ends, which lost 1 base and 3 bases, there was a span of 7 bases. The CDR3 loop spans 14 amino acids. CDR3 residues: CASSLGQNNQPQHF. For the CDR3, the DNA is TGTGCCAGCAGTTTAGGGCAGAACAATCAGCCCCAGCATTTT.

This clonotype was seen many times. The V and J genes are TRBV7-2 and TRBJ2-7; maybe TRBD1 (5 bases). CDR1 is SGHTA and CDR2 is FQGNSA in the germline V gene. The V end lost 9 bases, the J end lost 3 bases, and 15 bases lay between the germline ends. This CDR3 is 13 amino acids long. CDR3 bases: TGTGCCAGTTCCGCTGGGGCGGTCTACGAGCAGTACTTC. Translated, it gives CASSAGAVYEQYF.

This clonotype was recorded a few times. The CDR3 nucleotides read TGTGCCAGCAGCCGACTAGCGGGAAGCGAGCAGTACTTC. The encoded protein is CASSRLAGSEQYF. The rearrangement uses TRBV6-5 and TRBJ2-7, with 11 bases lining up with TRBD2. J gave up 6 bases and V 6 bases, and 4 bases lay outside the gene matches. Germline V gives CDR1 MNHEY, CDR2 SVGAGI. The CDR3 length is 13 residues.

The sample holds many counts of this clonotype. The rearrangement joins TRBV20-1 to TRBJ2-1; 7 positions agree with TRBD2. Trimming took 2 bases from V and 0 from J; bases not matched to a gene: 10. Germline V gene sequence: CDR1 DFQATT, CDR2 SNEGSKA (reference sequence). This CDR3 is built from 17 residues. The CDR3 reads CSARILSGVNSYNEQFF. For the CDR3, the DNA is TGCAGTGCTAGAATTTTGAGCGGGGTAAACTCCTACAATGAGCAGTTCTTC.

This chain joins TRBV10-1 and TRBJ1-1; TRBD1 is a possible D gene (6 bases). The CDR3 contains 14 residues. Per the germline V gene, CDR1 is WNHNN and CDR2 is SYGVQD (reference sequence). V dropped 6 bases and J dropped 1 base, with 12 bases sitting between them. CDR3: CASSAGQPNTEAFF. Written as DNA, the CDR3 is TGCGCCAGCAGCGCTGGACAGCCGAACACTGAAGCTTTCTTT.

V gene TRBV11-2 combines with J gene TRBJ2-7; 8 bases agree with TRBD1. The CDR3 totals 13 residues. Germline lookup yields CDR1 SGHAT and CDR2 FQNNGV. Unmatched junction bases numbered 3, after V lost 4 bases and J lost 4 bases. The CDR3 bases are TGTGCCAGCAGCTGGACAGGGCAATACGAGCAGTACTTC. It encodes CASSWTGQYEQYF.

This clonotype has a count of ten or more. This sequence joins TRBV7-8 and TRBJ2-1, with TRBD2 identical over 9 bases. V trimming: 1 base; J trimming: 8 bases; junction bases outside the gene matches: 9. The CDR3 runs 16 residues. CDR1 is SGHVS, CDR2 FQNEAQ, per germline. The CDR3 loop is CASSLGAGGPFDEQFF. The CDR3 coding sequence is TGTGCCAGCAGCTTAGGGGCGGGGGGGCCTTTCGATGAGCAGTTCTTC.

This clonotype has more than one count but fewer than ten. V is TRBV20-1 and J is TRBJ2-3, with D possibly being TRBD2 (6 bases). The CDR3 is 13 residues long. From germline, CDR1 is DFQATT and CDR2 SNEGSKA (reference sequence). V lost 6 bases, J lost 1 base, and 11 bases lay in between. The CDR3 DNA is TGCAGTGCGAGGAGGGACGGCACAGATACGCAGTATTTT. Protein sequence: CSARRDGTDTQYF.

The chain joins TRBV7-2 to TRBJ2-2; 11 bases line up with TRBD2. V was clipped by 4 bases and J by 2 bases; unmatched bases: 6. CDR3 size: 17 residues. Germline values: CDR1 SGHTA, CDR2 FQGNSA. In DNA form, the CDR3 reads TGTGCCAGCAGCTCAGGAGGGACTAGCGGTAACACCGGGGAGCTGTTTTTT. It yields the protein CASSSGGTSGNTGELFF.

This clonotype was recorded many times. This chain uses TRBV10-3 with TRBJ2-5; a possible D gene is TRBD2 (5 bases). The ends were cut back, 8 bases at V and 5 bases at J, with 9 bases in the middle. Looked up from germline, CDR1 is ENHRY and CDR2 is SYGVKD. The CDR3 sequence is 11 residues long. CDR3 residues: CAIGSRETQYF. The CDR3, as DNA: TGTGCCATCGGGAGCCGGGAGACCCAGTACTTC.

This clonotype was counted many times. This sequence joins TRBV7-9 and TRBJ1-1; D uncertain. The germline V gene has CDR1 SEHNR and CDR2 FQNEAQ (reference sequence). V lost 2 bases, J lost 4 bases, and 14 bases lay in between. The CDR3 runs 15 residues. CDR3 loop: CASSLRLGSITEAFF. CDR3 coding DNA: TGTGCCAGCAGCTTACGCCTAGGGTCGATCACTGAAGCTTTCTTT.

In its sample, this clonotype was seen many times. The rearrangement links TRBV20-1 to TRBJ1-5; TRBD1 aligns across 7 bases. The CDR3 totals 15 residues. CDR1 and CDR2 (germline): DFQATT, SNEGSKA (reference sequence). J lost 4 bases, V lost 6 bases, and 12 bases had no gene match. Written as DNA, the CDR3 is TGCAGTGCAACTATGGAAAACAGGGGAAATCAGCCCCAGCATTTT. As protein: CSATMENRGNQPQHF.